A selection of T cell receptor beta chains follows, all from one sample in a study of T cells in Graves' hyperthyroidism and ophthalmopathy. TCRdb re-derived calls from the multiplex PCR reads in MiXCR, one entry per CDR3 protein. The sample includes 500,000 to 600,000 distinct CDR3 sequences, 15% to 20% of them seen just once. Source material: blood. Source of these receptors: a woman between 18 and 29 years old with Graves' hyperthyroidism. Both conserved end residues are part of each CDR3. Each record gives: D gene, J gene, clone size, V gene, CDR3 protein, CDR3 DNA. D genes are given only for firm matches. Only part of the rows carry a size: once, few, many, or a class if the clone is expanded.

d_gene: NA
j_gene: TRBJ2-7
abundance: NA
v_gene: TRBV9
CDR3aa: CASSSSEGNEQYF
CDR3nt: TGTGCCAGCAGCAGCTCGGAAGGGAACGAGCAGTACTTC

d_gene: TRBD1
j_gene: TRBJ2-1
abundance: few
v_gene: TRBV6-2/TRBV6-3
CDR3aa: CASRHRDRAHNEQFF
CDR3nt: TGTGCCAGCAGACACCGGGACAGGGCGCACAATGAGCAGTTCTTC

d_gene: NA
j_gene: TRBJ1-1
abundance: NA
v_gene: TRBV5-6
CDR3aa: CASSLLLRGEKITEAFF
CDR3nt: TGTGCCAGCAGCTTGCTTTTGAGGGGAGAGAAAATTACTGAAGCTTTCTTT

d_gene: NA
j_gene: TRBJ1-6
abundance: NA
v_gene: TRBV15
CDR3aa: CATSRDADTYNSPLHF
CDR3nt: TGTGCCACCAGCAGAGATGCGGACACCTATAATTCACCCCTCCACTTT

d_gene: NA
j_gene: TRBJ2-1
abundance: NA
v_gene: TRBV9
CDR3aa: CASSVGSGSYNEQFF
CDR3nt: TGTGCCAGCAGCGTAGGTAGCGGCTCCTACAATGAGCAGTTCTTC

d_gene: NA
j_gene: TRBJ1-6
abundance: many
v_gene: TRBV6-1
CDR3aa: CAGSDGQLIALHF
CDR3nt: TGTGCCGGGTCGGACGGCCAACTTATCGCCCTCCACTTT

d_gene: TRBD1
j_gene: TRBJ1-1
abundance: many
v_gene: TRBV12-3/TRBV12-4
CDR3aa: CASSLTGSTEAFF
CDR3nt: TGTGCCAGCAGTTTGACAGGGAGCACTGAAGCTTTCTTT

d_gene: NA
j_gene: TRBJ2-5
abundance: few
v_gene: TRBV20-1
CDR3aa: CSPRTLQETQYF
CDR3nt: TGCAGCCCCCGGACATTACAAGAGACCCAGTACTTC

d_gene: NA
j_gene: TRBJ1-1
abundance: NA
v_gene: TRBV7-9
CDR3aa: CASSVSGTSYTEAFF
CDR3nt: TGTGCCAGCAGCGTATCCGGGACCTCGTACACTGAAGCTTTCTTT

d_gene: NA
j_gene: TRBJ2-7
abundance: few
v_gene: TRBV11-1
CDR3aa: CASSLGQTLPLDF
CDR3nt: TGTGCCAGCAGCTTAGGGCAGACCCTACCGTTGGACTTC

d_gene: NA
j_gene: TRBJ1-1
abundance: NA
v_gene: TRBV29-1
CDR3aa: CSVVRGANTEAFF
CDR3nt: TGCAGCGTTGTTCGGGGGGCGAACACTGAAGCTTTCTTT

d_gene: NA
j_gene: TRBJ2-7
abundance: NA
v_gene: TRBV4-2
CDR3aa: CASSQDRQGKPYEQYF
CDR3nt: TGTGCCAGCAGCCAAGATAGGCAGGGCAAACCCTACGAGCAGTACTTC

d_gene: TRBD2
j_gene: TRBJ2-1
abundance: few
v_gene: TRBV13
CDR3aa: CASSPPSGRVYNEQFF
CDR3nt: TGTGCCAGCAGCCCCCCTAGCGGGAGGGTCTACAATGAGCAGTTCTTC

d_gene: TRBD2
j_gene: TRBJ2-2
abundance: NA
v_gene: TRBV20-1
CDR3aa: CSARRVSGGNTGEPFF
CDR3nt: TGCAGTGCTAGAAGGGTTAGCGGGGGGAACACCGGGGAGCCGTTTTTT

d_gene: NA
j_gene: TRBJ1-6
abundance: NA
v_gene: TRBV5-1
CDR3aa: CASSSRGLSPYNSPLHF
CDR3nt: TGCGCCAGCAGCTCCAGGGGACTCAGCCCCTATAATTCACCCCTCCACTTT

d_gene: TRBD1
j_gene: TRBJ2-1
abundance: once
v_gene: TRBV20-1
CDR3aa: CSGGTGDLNEQFF
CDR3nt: TGCAGTGGCGGGACAGGGGACCTCAATGAGCAGTTCTTC